The 28 T cell receptor beta chains below come from one sample, sequenced in a study of beta chain features in type 1 diabetes. Study observations and caveats: Significant though moderate, a shortening of TCRB CDR3s appeared in all four CD4+ subsets of Type 1 diabetes patients.

Their cognate antigens are unknown. All of the isolated RNA was reverse transcribed, so expressed TCRB transcripts were sequenced. Clones were sequenced by immunoSEQ multiplex PCR, and TCRdb holds only the in-frame ones, with some missing. The sample includes 630,000 or so clones, over 11% of them seen just once. Sample: naive CD4+ T cells from blood. The origin of the receptors is a man younger than 35 with type 1 diabetes.

This clone was counted between two and nine times. V gene TRBV6-5 combines with J gene TRBJ2-7; 10 bases are shared with TRBD1. The germline V gene has CDR1 MNHEY and CDR2 SVGAGI. The J segment lost 0 bases and the V segment lost 6 bases, leaving 5 bases of the junction unmatched. This CDR3 comprises 15 residues. This CDR3 is CASRKGQGFSYEQYF. The CDR3 DNA is TGTGCCAGCAGAAAGGGACAGGGGTTCTCCTACGAGCAGTACTTC.

The chain is built from TRBV7-2 and TRBJ2-5; D gene unclear. V gave up 5 bases and J gave up 1 base, with 14 bases separating them. From germline, CDR1 is SGHTA and CDR2 FQGNSA. The CDR3 is 15 residues long. The CDR3 coding sequence is TGTGCCAGCAGCCCCCCGAGGTCCGTCCAAGAGACCCAGTACTTC. This gives the protein CASSPPRSVQETQYF.

The chain links TRBV7-2 to TRBJ2-5, with 8 bases that match TRBD2. CDR1 is SGHTA and CDR2 is FQGNSA in the germline V gene. CDR3 length: 15 amino acids. The J segment lost 5 bases and the V segment lost 2 bases, leaving 7 bases of the junction unmatched. CDR3 bases: TGTGCCAGCAGCTTATACGCCGGGAGGGGGGAGACCCAGTACTTC. Its protein is CASSLYAGRGETQYF.

This clone has just a few counts. This sequence joins TRBV30 and TRBJ2-3; D remains ambiguous. Trimming removed 5 bases at V and 6 bases at J, with 12 bases between. Germline CDR1 is GTSNPN and CDR2 is SVGIG (reference sequence). The CDR3 is 12 amino acids. The CDR3 region is CAWSTGEDTQYF. The CDR3 DNA reads as TGTGCCTGGTCAACGGGCGAGGATACGCAGTATTTT.

This chain joins TRBV6-5 and TRBJ2-3; D unclear. Between the trimmed V and J ends, which lost 5 bases and 7 bases, there was a span of 7 bases. The length of the CDR3 is 11 residues. CDR1 and CDR2 from the germline V gene are MNHEY and SVGAGI. CDR3 DNA sequence: TGTGCCAGCAGTGAAAGTTATACGCAGTATTTT. Its protein product is CASSESYTQYF.

The CDR3 protein is CASSPQQGDTQYF. CDR3 bases: TGTGCCAGCAGCCCCCAACAGGGAGATACGCAGTATTTT. V gene TRBV7-9 combines with J gene TRBJ2-3, with D possibly TRBD1 on 6 matching bases. V lost 5 bases to trimming and J lost 5 bases, with 11 bases between them. Germline CDR1 SEHNR, CDR2 FQNEAQ (reference sequence). The CDR3 consists of 13 residues.

To note about this clone: The identical CDR3 is also encoded by other nucleotide sequences in the sample. The J gene is TRBJ1-5, the V gene TRBV10-3, with 7 nucleotides matching TRBD1. The CDR3 sequence is 14 residues long. V trimming: 3 bases; J trimming: 2 bases; junction bases outside the gene matches: 1. CDR1 is ENHRY and CDR2 is SYGVKD in the germline V gene. The CDR3 region is CAISEGQGNQPQHF. The CDR3 coding sequence is TGTGCCATCAGTGAAGGACAGGGCAATCAGCCCCAGCATTTT.

The chain employs TRBV25-1 and TRBJ1-2, with unresolved D. Trimming removed 5 bases from V and 4 bases from J, with 8 bases in between. This CDR3 region has 12 residues. Germline V gene sequence: CDR1 MGHDK, CDR2 SYGVNS. CDR3 nucleotides: TGTGCCAGCAGTTTCAGAAGCTATGGCTACACCTTC. This codes for CASSFRSYGYTF.

This clone appeared a few times. J is TRBJ2-7 and V is TRBV7-8, with D perhaps matching TRBD2 (5 bases). V was shortened by 5 bases and J by 0 bases, with 11 bases between the two germline ends. Germline assignment: CDR1 SGHVS and CDR2 FQNEAQ. This CDR3 is built from 14 residues. The CDR3 loop is CASSTRASSYEQYF. As DNA, the CDR3 is TGTGCCAGCAGCACGAGGGCGTCCTCCTACGAGCAGTACTTC.

The chain links TRBV11-2 to TRBJ2-2, with 8 bases matching TRBD2. Unmatched junction bases numbered 8, after V lost 8 bases and J lost 3 bases. CDR1 is SGHAT and CDR2 is FQNNGV in the germline V gene. The CDR3 spans 15 residues. Here the CDR3 DNA reads TGTGCCAGCCCCCTAGCGGGTTATTACACCGGGGAGCTGTTTTTT. Its protein is CASPLAGYYTGELFF.

The table lists this clone with a few counts. This chain joins TRBV9 and TRBJ2-3; perhaps TRBD1 as D (6 bases). CDR1 and CDR2 (germline): SGDLS, YYNGEE. The length of the CDR3 is 15 residues. Trimming stripped 3 bases from V and 2 bases from J, with 13 bases between. CDR3 residues: CASSAQGFYTDTQYF. The CDR3 DNA reads as TGTGCCAGCAGCGCACAGGGTTTCTACACAGATACGCAGTATTTT.

The gene calls are TRBV4-3 and TRBJ1-4, with D uncertain. V was shortened by 4 bases and J by 6 bases, with 15 bases between the two germline ends. The CDR3 totals 15 residues. Germline CDR1 is LGHNA and CDR2 is YSLEER. The CDR3 here is CASSPGPHWDEKLFF. The CDR3 DNA reads TGCGCCAGCAGCCCTGGACCGCATTGGGATGAAAAACTGTTTTTT.

Turning to this clone: Other DNA sequences of this sample code for an identical CDR3. The chain links TRBV2 to TRBJ1-5, with 10 positions matching TRBD1. The CDR3 contains 15 residues. Germline V gives CDR1 SNHLY, CDR2 FYNNEI. Unmatched junction bases numbered 1, after V lost 3 bases and J lost 2 bases. The CDR3 loop is CASSEDRGGNQPQHF. The CDR3 DNA sequence: TGTGCCAGCAGTGAGGACAGGGGGGGCAATCAGCCCCAGCATTTT.

This clone was counted only a few times. This specimen includes other DNA sequences encoding the same CDR3. The chain carries TRBV30 and TRBJ1-5; possibly TRBD1 for D (6 bases). The CDR3 extends over 13 amino acids. Germline loops: CDR1 GTSNPN, CDR2 SVGIG (reference sequence). V dropped 4 bases and J dropped 4 bases, with 11 bases sitting between them. Here the CDR3 reads CAWTLGGNQPQHF. The CDR3 DNA is TGTGCCTGGACCTTAGGGGGGAATCAGCCCCAGCATTTT.

This clone was recorded a few times. The chain joins TRBV28 to TRBJ1-5; D unclear. V was trimmed by 10 bases and J by 6 bases, leaving 13 bases between them. Germline V CDR1 and CDR2: MDHEN, SYDVKM. This CDR3 contains 12 residues. The CDR3 region is CAITTASQPQHF. CDR3 nucleotides: TGTGCCATCACCACAGCTTCTCAGCCCCAGCATTTT.

This rearrangement joins TRBV19 to TRBJ2-7; no firm D call. The CDR3 is 14 residues long. The V end lost 3 bases, the J end lost 2 bases, and 11 bases lay between the germline ends. The germline gives CDR1 LNHDA, CDR2 SQIVND (reference sequence). CDR3: CASSIVRGAYEQYF. Here the CDR3 DNA reads TGTGCCAGTAGTATCGTCCGCGGTGCCTACGAGCAGTACTTC.

The V gene is TRBV14, the J gene TRBJ1-1, with no clear D. Per the germline V gene, CDR1 is SGHDN and CDR2 is FVKESK. There are 13 residues in the CDR3. Trimming took 4 bases from V and 10 from J, leaving 16 bases between them. The CDR3 loop is CASSLMRGKGAFF. In nucleotides, the CDR3 is TGTGCCAGCAGCCTTATGCGGGGAAAGGGAGCTTTCTTT. Supplemented by reference TRBV14 and TRBJ1-1, the full variable domain reads EAGVTQFPSHSVIEKGQTVTLRCDPISGHDNLYWYRRVMGKEIKFLLHFVKESKQDESGMPNNRFLAERTGGTYSTLKVQPAELEDSGVYFCASSLMRGKGAFFGQGTRLTVV.

This clone occurred a few times. V usage is TRBV19 and J usage is TRBJ2-1, with TRBD2 matching over 14 bases. J gave up 1 base and V 0 bases, and 5 bases lay outside the gene matches. Germline V gene sequence: CDR1 LNHDA, CDR2 SQIVND (reference sequence). This CDR3 spans 19 amino acids. In nucleotides, the CDR3 is TGTGCCAGTAGTATAGACCTAGGGACTAGCGGGAGATCCTACAATGAGCAGTTCTTC. Translation: CASSIDLGTSGRSYNEQFF.

This clone showed up just a few times. This chain joins TRBV28 and TRBJ2-3; 7 bases are shared with TRBD2. In germline, CDR1 is MDHEN, CDR2 SYDVKM. Trimming removed 3 bases from V and 6 bases from J; junction bases left unmatched: 6. This CDR3 has 14 residues. CDR3 sequence reads: CASSFSGPRDTQYF. DNA of the CDR3: TGTGCCAGCAGTTTTAGCGGGCCCCGGGATACGCAGTATTTT.

The chain employs TRBV5-1 and TRBJ2-7; 7 bases map to TRBD2. CDR3 size: 13 residues. V shed 2 bases and J 5 bases; nucleotides not matched to a gene: 4. Germline CDR1 SGHRS, CDR2 YFSETQ. CDR3 nucleotide sequence: TGCGCCAGCAGCTTATGGACTAGACACGAGCAGTACTTC. It yields the protein CASSLWTRHEQYF. The full variable domain, with the rest looked up from reference TRBV5-1 and TRBJ2-7, is KAGVTQTPRYLIKTRGQQVTLSCSPISGHRSVSWYQQTPGQGLQFLFEYFSETQRNKGNFPGRFSGRQFSNSRSEMNVSTLELGDSALYLCASSLWTRHEQYFGPGTRLTVT.

The chain combines TRBV5-4 with TRBJ2-3; weak D call: TRBD2 (6 bases). Germline CDR1 SGHNT, CDR2 YYREEE (reference sequence). The CDR3 has 15 residues. Trimming took off 2 bases at V and 3 bases at J, with 13 bases between the two ends. The CDR3 sequence: CASSFLSGATDTQYF. The CDR3 DNA is TGTGCCAGCAGCTTTCTTAGCGGAGCAACAGATACGCAGTATTTT.

A few counts support this clone. Other DNA sequences of this sample code for an identical CDR3. This chain's CDR3 is CASSAGGQSNQPQHF. Here the CDR3 DNA reads TGTGCCAGCAGCGCAGGGGGACAGAGCAATCAGCCCCAGCATTTT. The V gene is TRBV9, the J gene TRBJ1-5; 7 bases are a match to TRBD1. Germline V gives CDR1 SGDLS, CDR2 YYNGEE. This CDR3 region has 15 residues. V shed 3 bases, J shed 1 base, and the junction held 4 bases outside the gene matches.

Remarks on this clone: Other DNA sequences in this specimen translate into the identical CDR3. The V and J genes are TRBV25-1 and TRBJ2-6; D might be TRBD1 (5 bases). The CDR3 loop spans 15 amino acids. The V end lost 3 bases, the J end lost 2 bases, and 8 bases lay between the germline ends. CDR1 is MGHDK, CDR2 SYGVNS, per germline. The CDR3 here is CASSESGTGANVLTF. The CDR3 DNA reads TGTGCCAGCAGTGAGTCAGGGACTGGGGCCAACGTCCTGACTTTC.

A few counts support this clone. The V and J genes are TRBV11-2 and TRBJ2-7; 7 nucleotides line up with TRBD1. The CDR3 contains 12 residues. Germline CDR1 is SGHAT and CDR2 is FQNNGV. After removal of 5 bases from V and 5 bases from J, the junction contained 3 bases not matched to a gene. DNA of the CDR3: TGTGCCAGCAGCCTACAGGGGCACGAGCAGTACTTC. It specifies CASSLQGHEQYF.

V is TRBV28 and J is TRBJ1-2; 9 nucleotides match TRBD1. Per germline, CDR1 MDHEN and CDR2 SYDVKM. The CDR3 is 16 residues long. V lost 2 bases to trimming and J lost 2 bases; unmatched junction nucleotides: 6. The CDR3 bases are TGTGCCAGCAGTTTACTTACAGGGGGCGAAAACTATGGCTACACCTTC. Its translation is CASSLLTGGENYGYTF.

The chain carries TRBV25-1 and TRBJ1-2, with D hard to call. V lost 4 bases, J lost 5 bases, and 17 bases lay in between. Germline V gene lookup returns CDR1 MGHDK and CDR2 SYGVNS. The CDR3 spans 15 residues. CDR3 in DNA: TGTGCCAGCAGTGGCCCTGGGTCCCTTATTTATGGCTACACCTTC. The encoded protein is CASSGPGSLIYGYTF.

The chain recombines TRBV19 with TRBJ1-2, with a weak D call TRBD1 (6 bases). The germline CDR1 and CDR2 sequences are LNHDA and SQIVND (reference sequence). Trimming took 6 bases from V and 2 from J, leaving 13 bases between them. This CDR3 has 14 amino acids. The CDR3 region has the DNA TGTGCCAGTAGACCGACAGGATCCAACTATGGCTACACCTTC. It codes for CASRPTGSNYGYTF.

The chain employs TRBV27 and TRBJ2-5; 10 bases map to TRBD1. V dropped 4 bases and J dropped 3; count of bases not matched to a gene: 5. CDR1 MNHEY and CDR2 SMNVEV come from the germline V gene (reference sequence). CDR3 length: 15 amino acids. The CDR3 DNA reads TGTGCCAGCAGTTCCCTCGGGACAGGGGAAGAGACCCAGTACTTC. The encoded protein is CASSSLGTGEETQYF.